This T cell receptor (beta chain) came from a study of T cell changes during pregnancy in multiple sclerosis. Repertoires were generated with immunoSEQ multiplex PCR, while TCRdb's copy carries only in-frame clones and drops some. The data show tens of thousands of clones, approximately 92% seen once. CDR1 is LNHDA and CDR2 is SQIVND in the germline V gene (reference sequence). The J segment lost 7 bases and the V segment lost 5 bases, leaving 11 bases of the junction unmatched. The CDR3 is made up of 16 amino acids. This TCR was recovered from a female donor in good health, enrolled as a control in a pregnancy study. The rearrangement uses TRBV19 and TRBJ2-3; TRBD2 matches at 11 bases. The sequences come from peripheral blood, collected in the third trimester of pregnancy. CDR3 sequence (DNA): TGTGCCAGTAGTCCTCGACTAGCGGGGTCGTTCTATACGCAGTATTTT. This translates into CASSPRLAGSFYTQYF. The full variable domain, with the rest looked up from reference TRBV19 and TRBJ2-3, is DGGITQSPKYLFRKEGQNVTLSCEQNLNHDAMYWYRQDPGQGLRLIYYSQIVNDFQKGDIAEGYSVSREKKESFPLTVTSAQKNPTAFYLCASSPRLAGSFYTQYFGPGTRLTVL.